These 16 T cell receptor beta chains share one sample of origin, sequenced in a study of graft-versus-host responses after intestinal transplantation. Their antigen targets remain unknown. Profiling relied on immunoSEQ multiplex PCR, and the TCRdb table lists in-frame clones only, not all of them. The data contain more than 65,000 clones, 91% of them singletons. Sequenced here: unstimulated CD8+ T cells sorted from spleen or lymph node cells, sampled before transplant. The receptors were sampled from a human donor who was the organ donor for an intestinal transplant.

The sample holds one count of this clone. CDR3 in DNA: TGTGCCAGCAGGTTGCGGGGGGGCACCGACATTCAGTACTTC. Residues: CASRLRGGTDIQYF. The V and J genes are TRBV2 and TRBJ2-4; 9 bases map to TRBD2. CDR1 is SNHLY, CDR2 FYNNEI, per germline. The V and J ends lost 6 bases and 8 bases, in that order; junction bases with no gene match: 8. This CDR3 is built from 14 residues.

This clone was observed once. The chain links TRBV5-4 to TRBJ1-2; weak D call: TRBD1 (5 bases). Germline V gene sequence: CDR1 SGHNT, CDR2 YYREEE (reference sequence). The CDR3 length is 16 residues. V lost 0 bases and J lost 8, with 20 bases in between. CDR3: CASSLGDPGTLVGYTF. CDR3 bases: TGTGCCAGCAGCTTGGGGGATCCCGGGACGTTGGTGGGCTACACCTTC. The variable domain in full, with the rest retrieved from reference TRBV5-4 and TRBJ1-2, is ETGVTQSPTHLIKTRGQQVTLRCSSQSGHNTVSWYQQALGQGPQFIFQYYREEENGRGNFPPRFSGLQFPNYSSELNVNALELDDSALYLCASSLGDPGTLVGYTFGSGTRLTVV.

The gene calls are TRBV7-8 and TRBJ2-2, with 9 nucleotides matching TRBD2. The germline CDR1 and CDR2 sequences are SGHVS and FQNEAQ. The junction had 6 bases not matched to a gene; V was cut back by 1 base and J by 3 bases. The CDR3 covers 17 residues. The CDR3 region is CASSLVLRTSDTGELFF. CDR3 bases: TGTGCCAGCAGCTTAGTTTTAAGGACTAGCGACACCGGGGAGCTGTTTTTT.

The chain has TRBV4-2 and TRBJ1-1; D gene unclear. From germline, CDR1 is LGHNA and CDR2 YNFKEQ. This CDR3 comprises 14 residues. V gave up 5 bases and J gave up 1 base, with 11 bases separating them. Here the CDR3 reads CASSSSAGNTEAFF. The DNA of the CDR3 is TGTGCCAGCAGCTCAAGCGCAGGGAACACTGAAGCTTTCTTT.

The V call is TRBV6-1, the J call TRBJ1-1, with TRBD1 matching over 9 bases. The CDR3 is 15 amino acids. CDR1 and CDR2 from the germline V gene are MNHNS and SASEGT. Losses at the gene ends were 2 bases for V and 5 bases for J; bases not matched to a gene: 6. The CDR3, as DNA: TGTGCCAGCAGTGAACTTGGGACAGGGACAACTGAAGCTTTCTTT. It codes for CASSELGTGTTEAFF.

This clone came up once. The J gene is TRBJ1-2, the V gene TRBV11-3; 8 nucleotides agree with TRBD1. Trimming took 3 bases from V and 5 from J; bases not matched to a gene: 5. Germline V gene data show CDR1 as SGHNT and CDR2 as YENEEA. CDR3 length: 14 residues. CDR3 sequence: CASSFGRTGYGYTF. Written as DNA, the CDR3 is TGTGCCAGCAGCTTCGGTAGGACAGGGTATGGCTACACCTTC.

The genes are TRBV2 and TRBJ2-7, with unresolved D. CDR1 and CDR2 (germline): SNHLY, FYNNEI. V lost 4 bases and J 2 bases, leaving 9 bases between the germline ends. The length of the CDR3 is 13 residues. The CDR3 loop is CASSVGRPYEQYF. Written as DNA, the CDR3 is TGTGCCAGCAGTGTCGGAAGGCCCTACGAGCAGTACTTC. The variable domain in full, completed from reference TRBV2 and TRBJ2-7, reads EPEVTQTPSHQVTQMGQEVILRCVPISNHLYFYWYRQILGQKVEFLVSFYNNEISEKSEIFDDQFSVERPDGSNFTLKIRSTKLEDSAMYFCASSVGRPYEQYFGPGTRLTVT.

The V and J genes are TRBV5-4 and TRBJ2-1; D gene unclear. The CDR3 totals 17 residues. The V end was cut by 2 bases, the J end by 0 bases, with 15 bases between. The germline CDR1 and CDR2 sequences are SGHNT and YYREEE (reference sequence). The CDR3 loop reads CASSLIWWRSSYNEQFF. The CDR3 bases are TGTGCCAGCAGCTTAATTTGGTGGCGTTCCTCCTACAATGAGCAGTTCTTC.

Only a few counts were recorded for this clone. The chain joins TRBV7-9 to TRBJ2-2, with D maybe TRBD1 (6 bases). V gave up 10 bases and J gave up 3 bases, with 9 bases separating them. There are 12 residues in the CDR3. From germline, CDR1 is SEHNR and CDR2 FQNEAQ (reference sequence). In DNA, the CDR3 is TGTGCCATGGGGGCGTACACCGGGGAGCTGTTTTTT. This gives the protein CAMGAYTGELFF.

J is TRBJ2-7 and V is TRBV5-6, with TRBD2 identical over 10 bases. J lost 0 bases, V lost 5 bases, and 2 bases had no gene match. This CDR3 has 14 residues. Germline V CDR1 and CDR2: SGHDT, YYEEEE. The CDR3 region is CASRWTSGSYEQYF. In DNA form, the CDR3 reads TGTGCCAGCAGGTGGACTAGCGGCTCCTACGAGCAGTACTTC. The variable domain in full, completed from reference TRBV5-6 and TRBJ2-7, reads DAGVTQSPTHLIKTRGQQVTLRCSPKSGHDTVSWYQQALGQGPQFIFQYYEEEERQRGNFPDRFSGHQFPNYSSELNVNALLLGDSALYLCASRWTSGSYEQYFGPGTRLTVT.

The rearrangement joins TRBV5-1 to TRBJ1-5, with D possibly TRBD1 on 5 matching bases. CDR3 size: 14 residues. Germline CDR1 reads SGHRS; CDR2 reads YFSETQ. The germline V and J ends were trimmed by 4 bases and 5 bases, with 13 bases remaining between them. The CDR3 region is CASSMLGGDQPQHF. CDR3 in DNA: TGCGCCAGCAGCATGTTGGGGGGAGATCAGCCCCAGCATTTT.

V usage is TRBV7-9 and J usage is TRBJ2-6, with D hard to call. The CDR3 sequence is 16 residues long. The germline gives CDR1 SEHNR, CDR2 FQNEAQ (reference sequence). V lost 6 bases and J 1 base, leaving 13 bases between the germline ends. The CDR3 is CASSSVMGSGANVLTF. The CDR3 DNA is TGTGCCAGCAGTTCTGTTATGGGGTCTGGGGCCAACGTCCTGACTTTC.

The genes are TRBV27 and TRBJ2-7; D is unresolved. V was pared by 6 bases and J by 5 bases, with 17 bases between. The germline V gene has CDR1 MNHEY and CDR2 SMNVEV (reference sequence). CDR3 size: 14 residues. The CDR3 region is CASSRTISLDEQYF. The CDR3 nucleotides read TGTGCCAGCAGCCGTACGATTTCTCTCGACGAGCAGTACTTC.

V is TRBV4-2 and J is TRBJ1-5, with D unresolved. Germline CDR1 reads LGHNA; CDR2 reads YNFKEQ. CDR3 size: 13 residues. V gave up 0 bases and J gave up 11 bases, with 11 bases separating them. Here the CDR3 DNA reads TGTGCCAGCAGCCAAGATCGTTGGAAGACCCAGCATTTT. It translates to CASSQDRWKTQHF.

The chain employs TRBV29-1 and TRBJ1-1, with D maybe TRBD1 (5 bases). V was clipped by 1 base and J by 4 bases, with 7 bases between them. This CDR3 is 12 amino acids long. In germline, CDR1 is SQVTM, CDR2 ANQGSEA. CDR3 nucleotide sequence: TGCAGCGTTGAAGGGGACGCCACTGAAGCTTTCTTT. Amino acid sequence: CSVEGDATEAFF.

This clone was detected only a few times. In DNA, the CDR3 is TGTGCTAGTGGTTTGGACGGGGTCCAATATGGCTACACCTTC. Protein product: CASGLDGVQYGYTF. This sequence joins TRBV12-5 and TRBJ1-2; D is unclear. Germline V gene lookup returns CDR1 LGHNT and CDR2 FRNRAP. The CDR3 loop spans 14 amino acids. The V end lost 1 base, the J end lost 5 bases, and 11 bases lay between the germline ends.